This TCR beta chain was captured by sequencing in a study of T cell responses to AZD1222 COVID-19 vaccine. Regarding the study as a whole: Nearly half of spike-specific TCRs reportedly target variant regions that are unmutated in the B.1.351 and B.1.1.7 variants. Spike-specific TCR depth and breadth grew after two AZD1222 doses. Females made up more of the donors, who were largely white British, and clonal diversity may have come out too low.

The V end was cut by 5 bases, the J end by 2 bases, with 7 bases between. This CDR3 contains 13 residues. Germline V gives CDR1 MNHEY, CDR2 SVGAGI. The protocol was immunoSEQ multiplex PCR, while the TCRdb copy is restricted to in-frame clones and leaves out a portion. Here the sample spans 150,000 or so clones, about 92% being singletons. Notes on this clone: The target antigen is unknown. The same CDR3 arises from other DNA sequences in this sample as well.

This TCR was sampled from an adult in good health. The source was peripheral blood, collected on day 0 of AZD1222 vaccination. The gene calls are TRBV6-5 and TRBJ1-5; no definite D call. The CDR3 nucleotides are TGTGCCAGCAGTCCCGGGGGCAATCAGCCCCAGCATTTT. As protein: CASSPGGNQPQHF.